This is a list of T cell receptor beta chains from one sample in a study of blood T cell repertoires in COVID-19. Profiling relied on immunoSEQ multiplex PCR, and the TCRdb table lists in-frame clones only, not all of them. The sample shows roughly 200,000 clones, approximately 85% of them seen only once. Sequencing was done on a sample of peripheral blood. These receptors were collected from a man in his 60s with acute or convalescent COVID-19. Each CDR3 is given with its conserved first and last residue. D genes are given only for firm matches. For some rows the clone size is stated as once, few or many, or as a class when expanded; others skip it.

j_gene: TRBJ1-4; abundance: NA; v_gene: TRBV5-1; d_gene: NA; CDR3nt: TGCGCCAGCAGCAAGTGGGACAATAATGAAAAACTGTTTTTT; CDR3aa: CASSKWDNNEKLFF
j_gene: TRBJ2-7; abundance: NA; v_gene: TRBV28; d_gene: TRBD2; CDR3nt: TGTGCCAGCAGTTTGAGGGGAGGGCCCCTCTACGAGCAGTACTTC; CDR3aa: CASSLRGGPLYEQYF
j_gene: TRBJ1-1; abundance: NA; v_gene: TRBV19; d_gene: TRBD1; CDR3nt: TGTGCCAGTAGTATATATGGGACAGAGAACACTGAAGCTTTCTTT; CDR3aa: CASSIYGTENTEAFF
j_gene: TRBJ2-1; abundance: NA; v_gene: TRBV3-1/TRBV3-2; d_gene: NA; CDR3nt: TGTGCCAGCAGCCCGCCCGGACAGCGGAATGAGCAGTTCTTC; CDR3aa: CASSPPGQRNEQFF
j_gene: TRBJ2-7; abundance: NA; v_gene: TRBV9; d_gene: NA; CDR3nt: TGTGCCAGCAGTGGGGATGGACGGGGTGCGGTCTACGAGCAGTACTTC; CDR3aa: CASSGDGRGAVYEQYF
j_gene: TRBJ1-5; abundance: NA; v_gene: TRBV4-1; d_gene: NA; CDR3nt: TGCGCCAGCAGCCTGCGGGAAAATCAGCCCCAGCATTTT; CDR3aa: CASSLRENQPQHF
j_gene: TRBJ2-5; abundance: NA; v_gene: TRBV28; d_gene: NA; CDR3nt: TGTGCCAGCAGTTTGAGCGAGACCCAGTACTTC; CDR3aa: CASSLSETQYF
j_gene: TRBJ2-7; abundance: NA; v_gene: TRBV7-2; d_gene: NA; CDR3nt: TGTGCCAGCAGCCGCGGGTCAGGGGCCGTAGCCTACGAGCAGTACTTC; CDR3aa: CASSRGSGAVAYEQYF
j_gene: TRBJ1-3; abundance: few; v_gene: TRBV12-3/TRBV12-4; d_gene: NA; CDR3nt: TGTGCCAGCGGCCGCAGGGATAGAAACACCATATATTTT; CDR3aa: CASGRRDRNTIYF
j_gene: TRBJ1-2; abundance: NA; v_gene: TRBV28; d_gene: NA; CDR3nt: TGTGCCAGCACTACCTGGGAGGGGTATGGCTACACCTTC; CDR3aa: CASTTWEGYGYTF
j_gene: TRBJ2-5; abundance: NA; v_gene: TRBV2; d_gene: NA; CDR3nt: TGTGCCAGCGCGGACGGGGTTGGTGAGACCCAGTACTTC; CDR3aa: CASADGVGETQYF
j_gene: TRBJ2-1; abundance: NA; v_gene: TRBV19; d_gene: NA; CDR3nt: TGTGCCAGTAGCCACGAACGGGACTCCTACAATGAGCAGTTCTTC; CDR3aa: CASSHERDSYNEQFF
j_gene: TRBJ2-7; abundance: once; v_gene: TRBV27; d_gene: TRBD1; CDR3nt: TGTGCCAGCAAAAACCGACAGGGGGCGAGGGAGCAGTACTTC; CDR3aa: CASKNRQGAREQYF
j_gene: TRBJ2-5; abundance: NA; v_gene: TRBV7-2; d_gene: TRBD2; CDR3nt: TGTGCCAGCAGCTTAGCGGCCGGGAGCGGGAAACCGGCCCAGTACTTC; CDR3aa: CASSLAAGSGKPAQYF
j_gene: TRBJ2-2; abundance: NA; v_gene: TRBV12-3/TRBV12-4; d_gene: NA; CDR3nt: TGTGCCAGCAGCCCCCAGGGCACCGGGGAGCTGTTTTTT; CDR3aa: CASSPQGTGELFF
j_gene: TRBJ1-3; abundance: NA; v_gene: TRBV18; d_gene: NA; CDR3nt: TGTGCCAGCTCACCACAGTCGACAGTCTCTGGAAACACCATATATTTT; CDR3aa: CASSPQSTVSGNTIYF
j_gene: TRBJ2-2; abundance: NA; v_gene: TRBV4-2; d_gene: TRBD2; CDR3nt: TGTGCCAGCAGCTTTCGACTAGCGGGAGAGGGGACCGGGGAGCTGTTTTTT; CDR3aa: CASSFRLAGEGTGELFF